This T cell receptor beta chain was identified during a study of blood T cell repertoires in COVID-19 (dated by TCRdb to 2020 to 2022). About the study as a whole: Samples from collaborators originated in the United States, Italy and Spain and spanned both the acute and convalescent phases of COVID-19. The material from the prospective study consisted of cDNA or gDNA derived from T cells, B-cell-depleted T cells, or PBMCs. The dataset comprised deeply sampled blood TCRbeta repertoires from subjects exposed to, actively infected with, or recovered from COVID-19. The repertoires were made available in a free public database intended to serve as a resource for research on the immune response to SARS-CoV-2. The samples were drawn from two sources: the first 160 participants of the ongoing ImmuneRACE study, and fewer than 1,500 subjects contributed by 6 global collaborators. A de-identified subject ID, COVID-19 status, age in years and sex were almost always included in the sample metadata. Where HLA class I and class II types were available, the types were taken from metadata supplied by the sample provider, not from assay-based typing. The paper as a whole reports these results and caveats: Clinical and demographic metadata were provided uncurated, with the amount varying by source and participant.

Whole blood was collected in K2EDTA tubes by collaborating institutions according to the institutions' own protocols. For TCRbeta analysis, collaborators shipped samples in one of three forms: frozen whole blood, isolated PBMCs, or DNA extracted from either of those sample types. TCRbeta CDR3 regions were amplified from genomic DNA by means of the immunoSEQ Assay, a bias-controlled multiplex PCR. As for how the authors treated the data: The number of nucleated cells in each sample was estimated from the amplification of reference gene primers within the assay. To quantify the absolute abundance of each unique TCRbeta CDR3 rearrangement, sequence reads were collapsed and filtered. Productive Simpson clonality was computed per sample as the square root of Simpson's diversity index over productive rearrangements. Not all clones reach the TCRdb copy of this immuneACCESS table, which keeps in-frame sequences only. Checked studies attribute under half of the gap to unresolved V genes and leave the rest unexplained. V and J calls and clone size follow that table, whereas D and trimming were derived from the DNA. In this sample the table shows over 200,000 clones, around four fifths of which occur a single time. The ten largest account for less than 20% of the sample.

CDR1 and CDR2 were assigned from the germline V gene as SNHLY and FYNNEI. The CDR3, cysteine through phenylalanine, is 13 amino acids long. Only CDR3 DNA remains: 39 bases, in frame from the first base. The V end loses 4 bases and the J end loses 0 bases, and a stretch of 6 bases separates them. Of note for this clone: Which antigen it targets is not known. The input lacks base qualities; no much larger clone sits a single base away.

This clonotype originated in an elderly woman with active or convalescent COVID-19. The V and J genes are TRBV2 and TRBJ1-1; TRBD1 might be the D gene, on 6 matching bases. What was sequenced was peripheral blood. This receptor has the CDR3 CASSGDMNTEAFF. The DNA reads as follows: TGTGCCAGCAGTGGGGACATGAACACTGAAGCTTTCTTT.